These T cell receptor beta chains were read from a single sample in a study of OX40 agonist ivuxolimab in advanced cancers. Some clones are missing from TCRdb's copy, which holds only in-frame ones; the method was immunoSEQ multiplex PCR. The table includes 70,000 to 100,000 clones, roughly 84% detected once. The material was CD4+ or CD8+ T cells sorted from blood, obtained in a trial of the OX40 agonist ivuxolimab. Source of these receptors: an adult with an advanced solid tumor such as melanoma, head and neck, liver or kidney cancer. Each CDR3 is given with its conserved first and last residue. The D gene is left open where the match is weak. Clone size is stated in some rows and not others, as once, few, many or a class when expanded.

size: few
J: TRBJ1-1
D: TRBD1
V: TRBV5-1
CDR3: CASSSSGTVNTEAFF
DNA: TGCGCCAGCAGCTCCTCCGGGACAGTGAACACTGAAGCTTTCTTT

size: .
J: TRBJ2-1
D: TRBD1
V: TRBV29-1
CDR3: CSVAGGEEQFF
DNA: TGCAGCGTGGCAGGGGGCGAAGAGCAGTTCTTC

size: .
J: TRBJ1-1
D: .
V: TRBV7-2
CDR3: CASSLVQLTEAFF
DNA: TGTGCCAGCAGCTTAGTTCAGCTCACTGAAGCTTTCTTT

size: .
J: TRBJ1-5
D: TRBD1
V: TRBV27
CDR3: CASRRQGGQPQHF
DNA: TGTGCCAGCAGGCGACAGGGGGGTCAGCCCCAGCATTTT

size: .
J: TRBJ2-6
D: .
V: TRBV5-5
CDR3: CASSSQGHGANVLTF
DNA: TGTGCCAGCAGCTCCCAGGGTCATGGGGCCAACGTCCTGACTTTC

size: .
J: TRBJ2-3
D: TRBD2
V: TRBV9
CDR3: CASSPRLAGGSDTQYF
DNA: TGTGCCAGCAGCCCTCGACTAGCGGGGGGGTCAGATACGCAGTATTTT

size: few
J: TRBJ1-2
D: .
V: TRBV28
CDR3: CASAPPPGGYTF
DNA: TGTGCCAGCGCCCCACCCCCCGGTGGCTACACCTTC

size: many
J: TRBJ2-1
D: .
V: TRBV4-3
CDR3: CASSQDGTPNEQFF
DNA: TGCGCCAGCAGCCAAGATGGTACCCCCAATGAGCAGTTCTTC

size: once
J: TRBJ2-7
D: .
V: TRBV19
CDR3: CASSLPGHPQYF
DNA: TGTGCCAGTAGTCTTCCGGGACACCCCCAGTACTTC

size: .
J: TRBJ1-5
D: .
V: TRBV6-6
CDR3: CASSYLGQNQPQHF
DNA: TGTGCCAGCAGTTACCTCGGCCAGAATCAGCCCCAGCATTTT

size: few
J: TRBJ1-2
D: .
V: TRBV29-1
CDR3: CSTYGTYGYTF
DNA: TGCAGCACTTATGGGACATATGGCTACACCTTC

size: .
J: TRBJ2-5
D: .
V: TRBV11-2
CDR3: CASSLGGQETQYF
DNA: TGTGCCAGCAGCTTAGGGGGACAAGAGACCCAGTACTTC

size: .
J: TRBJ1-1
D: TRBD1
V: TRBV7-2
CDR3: CASGMDRDTEAFF
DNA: TGTGCCAGCGGAATGGACAGGGACACTGAAGCTTTCTTT

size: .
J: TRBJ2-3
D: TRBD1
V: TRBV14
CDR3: CASSQDRTGTQYF
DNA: TGTGCCAGCAGCCAGGACAGGACAGGCACGCAGTATTTT

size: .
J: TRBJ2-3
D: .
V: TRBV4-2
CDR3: CASSQGVAAHTDTQYF
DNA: TGTGCCAGCAGCCAAGGCGTAGCGGCCCATACAGATACGCAGTATTTT

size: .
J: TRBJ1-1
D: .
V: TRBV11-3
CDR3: CASSLRVNTEAFF
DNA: TGTGCCAGCAGCTTAAGGGTGAACACTGAAGCTTTCTTT

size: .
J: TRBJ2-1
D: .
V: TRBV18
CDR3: CASSPSGDSYNEQFF
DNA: TGTGCCAGCTCACCTAGCGGTGACTCCTACAATGAGCAGTTCTTC

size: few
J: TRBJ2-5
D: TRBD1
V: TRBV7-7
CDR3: CASSYRGETQYF
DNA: TGTGCCAGCAGCTACAGGGGGGAGACCCAGTACTTC

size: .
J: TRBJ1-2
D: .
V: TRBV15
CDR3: CATSRDLADYGYTF
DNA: TGTGCCACCAGCAGAGATTTGGCGGATTATGGCTACACCTTC

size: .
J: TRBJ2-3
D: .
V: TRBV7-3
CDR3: CASSPRTTDTQYF
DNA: TGTGCCAGCAGTCCGCGGACCACAGATACGCAGTATTTT

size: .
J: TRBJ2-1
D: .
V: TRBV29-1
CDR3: CSVEETPSYNEQFF
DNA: TGCAGCGTTGAAGAAACCCCAAGCTACAATGAGCAGTTCTTC

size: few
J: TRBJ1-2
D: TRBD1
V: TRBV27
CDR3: CASGSRTGVNYGYTF
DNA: TGTGCCAGCGGATCGCGGACAGGAGTTAACTATGGCTACACCTTC

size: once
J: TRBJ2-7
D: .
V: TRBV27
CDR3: CASSLNSLSSYEQYF
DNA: TGTGCCAGCAGTTTGAACAGTCTAAGCTCCTACGAGCAGTACTTC

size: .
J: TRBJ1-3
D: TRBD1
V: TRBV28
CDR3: CASSVPGQGGDTIYF
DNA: TGTGCCAGCAGTGTCCCGGGACAGGGGGGAGACACCATATATTTT

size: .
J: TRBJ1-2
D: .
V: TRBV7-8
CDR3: CASSLEQGINYGYTF
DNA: TGTGCCAGCAGCTTAGAACAGGGTATTAACTATGGCTACACCTTC

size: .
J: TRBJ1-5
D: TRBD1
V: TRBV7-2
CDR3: CASSLADRVEPQHF
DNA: TGTGCCAGCAGCTTAGCGGACAGGGTAGAGCCCCAGCATTTT

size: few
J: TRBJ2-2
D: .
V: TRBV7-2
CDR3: CASSPQGLSAGELFF
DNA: TGTGCCAGCAGCCCACAAGGACTATCGGCCGGGGAGCTGTTTTTT

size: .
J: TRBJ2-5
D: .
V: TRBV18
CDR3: CASSPNAKQGMKDQYF
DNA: TGTGCCAGCTCACCGAATGCGAAACAGGGTATGAAAGACCAGTACTTC

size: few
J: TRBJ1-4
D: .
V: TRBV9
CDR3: CASSGGPAGTEKLFF
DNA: TGTGCCAGCAGCGGAGGCCCGGCGGGGACTGAAAAACTGTTTTTT

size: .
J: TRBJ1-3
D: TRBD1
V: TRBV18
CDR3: CASSPGTGPRSGNTIYF
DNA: TGTGCCAGCTCGCCCGGGACAGGCCCTCGCTCTGGAAACACCATATATTTT

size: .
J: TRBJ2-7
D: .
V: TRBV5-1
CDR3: CASSWMEGIPSYEQYF
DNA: TGCGCCAGCAGCTGGATGGAAGGGATCCCCTCCTACGAGCAGTACTTC

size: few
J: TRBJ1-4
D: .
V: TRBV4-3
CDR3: CASSQEGQGNEKLFF
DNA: TGCGCCAGCAGCCAAGAGGGCCAGGGTAATGAAAAACTGTTTTTT

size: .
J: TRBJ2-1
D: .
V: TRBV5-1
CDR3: CASSLGQDNEQFF
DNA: TGCGCCAGCAGCTTGGGACAGGACAATGAGCAGTTCTTC

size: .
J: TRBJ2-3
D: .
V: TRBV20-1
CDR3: CSAPLLDTQYF
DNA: TGCAGTGCACCCCTTCTGGATACGCAGTATTTT

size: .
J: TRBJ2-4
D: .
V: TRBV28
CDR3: CASRPLRGSRAKNIQYF
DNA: TGTGCCAGCAGACCTCTCAGGGGTTCGAGAGCCAAAAACATTCAGTACTTC

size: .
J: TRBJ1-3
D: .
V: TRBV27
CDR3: CASSFRAGTGNTIYF
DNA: TGTGCCAGCAGTTTTAGAGCTGGAACGGGAAACACCATATATTTT